This section outlines one TCR beta chain sequence together with its context. Only in-frame clones appear in the TCRdb table, and some are missing; sequencing was by immunoSEQ multiplex PCR. The data hold 130,000 to 150,000 clones, with approximately 87% observed a single time. This entry comes from a study of blood T cell repertoires in COVID-19. The overall study: In each case, the material was cDNA or gDNA derived from T cells, B-cell-depleted T cells, or PBMCs.

The CDR3 is 14 residues long. Germline loops: CDR1 LNHNV, CDR2 YYDKDF (reference sequence). V lost 3 bases and J lost 4, with 12 bases in between. V usage is TRBV15 and J usage is TRBJ1-1; D uncertain. The sequencing input was peripheral blood. The sequence was collected from a woman aged 45 to 65 with active or convalescent COVID-19. The CDR3: CATSSGLSTTEAFF. DNA of the CDR3: TGTGCCACCAGCAGTGGGCTGAGTACCACTGAAGCTTTCTTT.